Shown below are 21 T cell receptor beta chains from a single sample sequenced in a study of regulatory T cells in long-lasting Graves disease. CDR3-region Arm-PCR and iRepertoire HTBI primers produced the TCR beta libraries. TCRdb itself ran the multiplex PCR reads through MiXCR, one entry per CDR3 protein. Of hundreds of thousands of distinct CDR3 sequences in the sample, about 30% were seen once. Noted time point: persistent/refractory GD, antithyroid drugs over 5 years with positive TRAb. Construction of the TCR library relied on RNA isolated from PBMCs. The source material was peripheral blood mononuclear cells (PBMCs), sampled when the disease was refractory, from a patient treated with antithyroid drugs. All receptors come from a female donor with Graves disease.

This clonotype was picked up many times. The V and J genes are TRBV12-3 or TRBV12-4 and TRBJ1-3, with 8 bases that match TRBD1. The CDR3 loop spans 15 amino acids. Trimming cost V 6 bases and J 1 base; bases outside gene matches: 5. CDR3 sequence (DNA): TGTGCCAGCAGCCGCGGACAGGGATCTGGAAACACCATATATTTT. Translating it yields CASSRGQGSGNTIYF.

The CDR3 protein is CASSLNKFRDRAQETQYF. In DNA form, the CDR3 reads TGTGCCAGCAGCTTAAATAAGTTCCGGGACAGGGCCCAAGAGACCCAGTACTTC. The gene calls are TRBV13 and TRBJ2-5; 9 positions agree with TRBD1. The V segment lost 2 bases and the J segment 1 base; nucleotides outside the gene matches: 11. Germline V gene sequence: CDR1 PRHDT, CDR2 FYEKMQ (reference sequence). The CDR3 is made up of 18 amino acids.

V usage is TRBV12-3 or TRBV12-4 and J usage is TRBJ2-7, with a possible D match to TRBD2 (5 bases). The CDR3 loop spans 14 amino acids. The V and J ends lost 5 bases and 3 bases respectively, with 14 bases between them. CDR3 sequence reads: CASSPRGAYYEQYF. CDR3 coding DNA: TGTGCCAGCAGTCCCCGGGGAGCGTACTACGAGCAGTACTTC.

Many counts were recorded for this clonotype. The chain uses TRBV27 and TRBJ1-5; possible D gene TRBD1, 6 bases. V dropped 3 bases and J dropped 5 bases, with 14 bases sitting between them. Germline V gene lookup returns CDR1 MNHEY and CDR2 SMNVEV (reference sequence). The CDR3 consists of 15 residues. The CDR3 sequence: CASSFRDRRDQPQHF. DNA of the CDR3: TGTGCCAGCAGTTTCCGAGACAGGCGAGATCAGCCCCAGCATTTT.

This clonotype was observed a handful of times. V usage is TRBV29-1 and J usage is TRBJ2-5; no clear D gene. Trimming cost V 4 bases and J 7 bases, with 13 bases left between them. The CDR3 extends over 12 amino acids. The germline V gene has CDR1 SQVTM and CDR2 ANQGSEA. CDR3 loop: CSVGGHGSTQYF. Here the CDR3 DNA reads TGCAGCGTTGGTGGCCACGGATCGACCCAGTACTTC.

This clonotype was seen a few times. V is TRBV20-1 and J is TRBJ2-2; weak D call: TRBD2 (5 bases). CDR1 DFQATT and CDR2 SNEGSKA come from the germline V gene (reference sequence). V was pared by 1 base and J by 6 bases, with 15 bases between. CDR3 length equals 15 residues. As DNA, the CDR3 is TGCAGTGCTAGAGTTCGTCGGGATATTTCCGGGGAGCTGTTTTTT. It codes for CSARVRRDISGELFF.

The table lists this clonotype with many counts. The chain uses TRBV11-2 and TRBJ1-6; tentative D call: TRBD1 (5 bases). The V gene's germline CDR1 is SGHAT and CDR2 FQNNGV. The germline V and J ends were trimmed by 6 bases and 4 bases, with 10 bases remaining between them. This CDR3 is 14 amino acids long. For the CDR3, the DNA is TGTGCCAGCAGTTTACAGGTTTATAATTCACCCCTCCACTTT. This codes for CASSLQVYNSPLHF.

The genes are TRBV28 and TRBJ1-5; D gene uncertain. The V end was cut by 3 bases, the J end by 2 bases, with 11 bases between. CDR3 length equals 15 residues. Per the germline V gene, CDR1 is MDHEN and CDR2 is SYDVKM. The CDR3 DNA is TGTGCCAGCAGTTTTTGGGGAGAGGGCAATCAGCCCCAGCATTTT. Its protein is CASSFWGEGNQPQHF.

Here the CDR3 reads CAWRGGMTEAFF. The CDR3 DNA follows: TGTGCCTGGAGAGGTGGGATGACTGAAGCTTTCTTT. This chain connects TRBV30 to TRBJ1-1; no clear D. The CDR3 has 12 residues. V lost 3 bases to trimming and J lost 5 bases, with 10 bases between them. In germline, CDR1 is GTSNPN, CDR2 SVGIG (reference sequence).

This clonotype was found once. The rearrangement uses TRBV5-1 and TRBJ1-2, with a weak D call TRBD1 (6 bases). The length of the CDR3 is 14 residues. The ends were cut back, 0 bases at V and 8 bases at J, with 14 bases in the middle. From germline, CDR1 is SGHRS and CDR2 YFSETQ. In DNA form, the CDR3 reads TGCGCCAGCAGCTTGGCCGGCAGGGGAGAGGGCTACACCTTC. This translates into CASSLAGRGEGYTF.

This clonotype was seen at least ten times. The chain carries TRBV28 and TRBJ1-1; D ambiguous. Germline CDR1 MDHEN, CDR2 SYDVKM. V was trimmed by 2 bases and J by 0 bases, leaving 7 bases between them. The CDR3 sequence is 14 residues long. CDR3 protein: CASSLTQLNTEAFF. The CDR3 DNA sequence: TGTGCCAGCAGTTTAACGCAGCTGAACACTGAAGCTTTCTTT.

Only a few counts were recorded for this clonotype. The CDR3 here is CANQRGENTEAFF. The CDR3, as DNA: TGTGCCAACCAAAGGGGGGAGAACACTGAAGCTTTCTTT. The rearrangement links TRBV28 to TRBJ1-1; TRBD1 is a possible D gene (6 bases). Germline CDR1 MDHEN, CDR2 SYDVKM. The CDR3 runs 13 residues. Trimming took 10 bases from V and 1 from J, leaving 13 bases between them.

This clonotype occurred a few times. The V gene is TRBV12-3 or TRBV12-4, the J gene TRBJ1-6; tentatively, D is TRBD1 (5 bases). This CDR3 comprises 14 residues. Trimming took off 4 bases at V and 6 bases at J, with 10 bases between the two ends. DNA of the CDR3: TGTGCCAGCAGTTCCTCGACAGTTAATTCACCCCTCCACTTT. Its translation is CASSSSTVNSPLHF.

This chain connects TRBV28 to TRBJ2-5, with 11 bases identical to TRBD2. With V trimmed by 5 bases and J by 4 bases, 12 bases remained unmatched. There are 17 residues in the CDR3. From germline, CDR1 is MDHEN and CDR2 SYDVKM. The CDR3 sequence is CASSGGLAERTLETQYF. The DNA of the CDR3 is TGTGCCAGCAGTGGGGGACTAGCGGAGCGAACCCTAGAGACCCAGTACTTC.

This clonotype was seen more than once but under ten times. The chain joins TRBV20-1 to TRBJ1-3; D unresolved. V lost 0 bases and J lost 6, with 12 bases in between. The CDR3 is made up of 14 amino acids. The germline CDR1 and CDR2 sequences are DFQATT and SNEGSKA (reference sequence). The CDR3 loop is CSAREGSLQNTIYF. The CDR3 DNA sequence: TGCAGTGCTAGAGAGGGCAGCCTCCAAAACACCATATATTTT.

V usage is TRBV7-9 and J usage is TRBJ2-5, with 12 bases lining up with TRBD2. Looked up from germline, CDR1 is SEHNR and CDR2 is FQNEAQ (reference sequence). The CDR3 sequence is 16 residues long. Trimming cost V 4 bases and J 2 bases; bases outside gene matches: 5. CDR3 region: CASSSRTSGIQETQYF. CDR3 DNA sequence: TGTGCCAGCAGCTCTAGGACTAGCGGGATTCAAGAGACCCAGTACTTC.

The chain employs TRBV2 and TRBJ2-7, with D possibly called TRBD1 or TRBD2 (5 bases each). V shed 6 bases and J shed 4 bases, with 16 bases lying between them. The CDR3 is made up of 14 amino acids. Germline V CDR1 and CDR2: SNHLY, FYNNEI. The CDR3 protein is CASRGRGLLYEQYF. The CDR3 DNA is TGTGCCAGCAGGGGCCGGGGCCTCCTATACGAGCAGTACTTC.

The chain links TRBV10-3 to TRBJ1-2; no reliable D call. The CDR3 consists of 13 residues. CDR1 is ENHRY and CDR2 is SYGVKD in the germline V gene. The germline V and J ends were trimmed by 6 bases and 1 base, with 9 bases remaining between them. CDR3 DNA: TGTGCCATCAGGATAGACGGTAACTATGGCTACACCTTC. Its protein is CAIRIDGNYGYTF.

This clonotype showed up just a few times. The chain couples TRBV20-1 to TRBJ1-6; D gene uncertain. Germline V gene sequence: CDR1 DFQATT, CDR2 SNEGSKA (reference sequence). V was shortened by 8 bases and J by 0 bases, with 14 bases between the two germline ends. This CDR3 comprises 15 residues. The CDR3 is CSLRAASSYNSPLHF. In DNA form, the CDR3 reads TGCAGTCTTCGAGCGGCCAGCTCCTATAATTCACCCCTCCACTTT.

This clonotype was picked up a small number of times. The V and J genes are TRBV2 and TRBJ2-2; 10 bases match TRBD2. There are 14 residues in the CDR3. The junction had 4 bases not matched to a gene; V was cut back by 7 bases and J by 5 bases. CDR1 SNHLY and CDR2 FYNNEI come from the germline V gene. CDR3 bases: TGTGCCAGCAAAGAGCGGGAGGGGACCGGGGAGCTGTTTTTT. This sequence encodes CASKEREGTGELFF.

This chain connects TRBV25-1 to TRBJ2-7; D call uncertain. Germline CDR1 reads MGHDK; CDR2 reads SYGVNS. Trimming took off 3 bases at V and 4 bases at J, with 13 bases between the two ends. The CDR3 sequence is 14 residues long. The CDR3 spells CASSDDPAVYEQYF. For the CDR3, the DNA is TGTGCCAGCAGTGACGACCCGGCCGTATACGAGCAGTACTTC.